The sequence of this T cell receptor beta chain was determined in a study of blood T cell repertoires in COVID-19. At the level of the study: There were acute and convalescent COVID-19 samples, and they came from the United States, Italy and Spain. Sources were T cells, B-cell-depleted T cells, or PBMCs; the material itself was cDNA or gDNA.

In germline, CDR1 is SGHRS, CDR2 YFSETQ. The V and J ends lost 4 bases and 0 bases respectively, with 14 bases between them. The CDR3 length is 16 residues. Authors' methods: Reference gene primer amplification gave nucleated cell count estimates. The repertoire was sequenced with immunoSEQ multiplex PCR; TCRdb's copy has only in-frame clones and lacks some. V and J calls and clone size are as listed in that table; D and trimming were resolved from the DNA. The table lists tens of thousands of clones, around nine tenths of them singletons. The sequencing sample was made of peripheral blood. This clonotype was sampled from a woman older than 75 with acute or convalescent COVID-19. The rearrangement links TRBV5-1 to TRBJ1-3; possibly TRBD1 for D (6 bases). The CDR3 DNA is TGCGCCAGCAGCCCCGCACAGGGATCCTCTGGAAACACCATATATTTT. Its protein is CASSPAQGSSGNTIYF.